The rows below give T cell receptor beta chains drawn from one sample of a study of vaccination effects on CD4 cells after COVID-19. These receptors lack a known antigen. Profiled with immunoSEQ multiplex PCR; TCRdb holds only in-frame clones, not every one. The table includes approximately 40,000 clones, approximately 70% detected once. The input for sequencing was CD4+ T cells from PBMCs cultured with a peptide pool, taken before COVID-19 vaccination. All receptors derive from a human donor who had a prior SARS-CoV-2 infection. Each CDR3 is given with its conserved first and last residue. D genes are given only for firm matches. Rows give clone size only sometimes, using once, few, many, or a class for an expanded clone.

v_call,clone_size,j_call,d_call,cdr3_aa,cdr3_nt
TRBV2,-,TRBJ2-7,-,CASSEVYEQYF,TGTGCCAGCAGTGAAGTTTACGAGCAGTACTTC
TRBV9,-,TRBJ1-1,-,CASSVVQNTEAFF,TGTGCCAGCAGCGTAGTACAGAACACTGAAGCTTTCTTT
TRBV3-1/TRBV3-2,-,TRBJ2-5,TRBD2,CASSQVAGVSIGETQYF,TGTGCCAGCAGCCAAGTTGCGGGAGTGAGTATTGGAGAGACCCAGTACTTC
TRBV6-6,medium-sized,TRBJ2-7,TRBD2,CASSYGRESDEQYF,TGTGCCAGCAGTTACGGGAGGGAATCTGACGAGCAGTACTTC
TRBV13,-,TRBJ1-5,-,CASSRLGQPQHF,TGTGCCAGCAGCCGGTTGGGTCAGCCCCAGCATTTT
TRBV2,-,TRBJ1-1,TRBD1,CAGGQRVEAFF,TGTGCCGGGGGACAGAGGGTTGAAGCTTTCTTT
TRBV4-1,once,TRBJ2-1,TRBD2,CASSQGLGLGFIGEQFF,TGCGCCAGCAGCCAAGGCCTGGGACTAGGGTTCATCGGCGAGCAGTTCTTC
TRBV30,-,TRBJ1-6,-,CAWSVRQGNSPLHF,TGTGCCTGGAGTGTACGTCAGGGAAATTCACCCCTCCACTTT
TRBV5-4,-,TRBJ2-3,TRBD2,CASSGGGAKADTQYF,TGTGCCAGCAGCGGCGGGGGGGCAAAAGCAGATACGCAGTATTTT
TRBV7-2,-,TRBJ1-5,-,CASSLGQMNSNQPQHF,TGTGCCAGCAGCTTAGGACAGATGAATAGCAATCAGCCCCAGCATTTT
TRBV18,-,TRBJ1-2,TRBD1,CASSPSTGTGPGYTF,TGTGCCAGCTCACCATCCACCGGGACAGGGCCCGGCTACACCTTC
TRBV9,-,TRBJ2-2,TRBD2,CASSARLAGVVGELFF,TGTGCCAGCAGCGCACGCTTAGCGGGAGTGGTCGGGGAGCTGTTTTTT
TRBV10-3,-,TRBJ2-3,TRBD2,CATLLAGDEYTQYF,TGTGCCACCTTACTAGCGGGCGACGAGTATACGCAGTATTTT
TRBV5-1,-,TRBJ1-1,-,CASSLDDSTEAFF,TGCGCCAGCAGCTTGGACGACTCCACTGAAGCTTTCTTT
TRBV11-2,once,TRBJ2-6,TRBD1,CASSPQGQGSFSGANVLTF,TGTGCCAGCAGCCCGCAAGGACAGGGCTCCTTCTCTGGGGCCAACGTCCTGACTTTC
TRBV6-6,-,TRBJ1-2,TRBD1,CASWTGNYGYTF,TGTGCCAGCTGGACAGGGAACTATGGCTACACCTTC
TRBV4-3,-,TRBJ2-1,-,CASSQDVRTLQFF,TGCGCCAGCAGCCAAGATGTTAGGACGCTTCAGTTCTTC
TRBV20-1,few,TRBJ2-1,TRBD2,CSASLPSGRAGNEQFF,TGCAGTGCTAGTTTGCCTAGCGGGAGGGCGGGGAATGAGCAGTTCTTC
TRBV5-4,-,TRBJ2-4,-,CASSLVPSRVDIQYF,TGTGCCAGCAGCTTGGTTCCGAGCAGGGTAGACATTCAGTACTTC
TRBV4-2,few,TRBJ2-1,-,CASSRTTGIYNEQFF,TGTGCCAGCAGCCGGACTACTGGAATCTACAATGAGCAGTTCTTC
TRBV20-1,-,TRBJ2-3,-,CSASLGFGGTDTQYF,TGCAGTGCTAGTCTAGGTTTTGGGGGCACAGATACGCAGTATTTT
TRBV14,-,TRBJ1-1,TRBD1,CASSPHYGQGNTEAFF,TGTGCCAGCAGCCCCCATTACGGACAGGGAAACACTGAAGCTTTCTTT
TRBV20-1,once,TRBJ2-7,-,CSASSQGRDWQYF,TGCAGTGCTAGTTCCCAGGGGCGGGACTGGCAGTACTTC
TRBV3-1/TRBV3-2,-,TRBJ2-1,TRBD2,CASSQGAGEGNEQFF,TGTGCCAGCAGCCAAGGAGCGGGAGAAGGGAATGAGCAGTTCTTC
TRBV10-3,-,TRBJ2-7,TRBD1,CAISETQGQGSYEQYF,TGTGCCATCAGTGAGACTCAGGGACAGGGCAGCTACGAGCAGTACTTC
TRBV7-3,-,TRBJ2-3,TRBD2,CASSLGTGAGAQPDTQYF,TGTGCCAGCAGCTTAGGGACCGGAGCGGGGGCTCAGCCAGATACGCAGTATTTT
TRBV5-5,-,TRBJ2-7,TRBD2,CASRAVGTSYEQYF,TGTGCCAGCAGGGCTGTGGGGACTAGCTACGAGCAGTACTTC
TRBV7-9,few,TRBJ1-1,-,CASRAGQANTEAFF,TGTGCCAGCAGAGCAGGACAAGCGAACACTGAAGCTTTCTTT
TRBV4-2,-,TRBJ2-1,-,CASSPQAVHEQFF,TGTGCCAGCAGCCCTCAAGCTGTCCATGAGCAGTTCTTC
TRBV9,-,TRBJ1-2,-,CASSTRSGGYTF,TGTGCCAGCAGCACTCGAAGTGGTGGCTACACCTTC
TRBV6-5,-,TRBJ1-6,-,CASRGEKPYNSPLHF,TGTGCCAGCAGGGGTGAGAAACCCTATAATTCACCCCTCCACTTT
TRBV5-1,-,TRBJ1-2,TRBD1,CASSLAGTGPYGYTF,TGCGCCAGCAGCTTGGCCGGGACAGGGCCCTATGGCTACACCTTC
TRBV4-2,few,TRBJ1-2,-,CASSQDRGRIYGYTF,TGTGCCAGCAGCCAAGATAGGGGACGGATCTATGGCTACACCTTC
TRBV5-1,once,TRBJ2-5,TRBD1,CASSQGQAGQETQYF,TGCGCCAGCAGCCAGGGACAGGCCGGGCAAGAGACCCAGTACTTC
TRBV11-3,-,TRBJ1-1,-,CASSFSRVNTEAFF,TGTGCCAGCAGCTTTAGCAGGGTGAACACTGAAGCTTTCTTT
TRBV29-1,-,TRBJ2-3,TRBD2,CSVALAGGATDTQYF,TGCAGCGTTGCACTAGCGGGAGGTGCAACAGATACGCAGTATTTT
TRBV30,-,TRBJ2-5,-,CAWSVGYQETQYF,TGTGCCTGGAGTGTGGGGTACCAAGAGACCCAGTACTTC
TRBV18,-,TRBJ2-3,TRBD2,CASSPISGGTDTQYF,TGTGCCAGCTCACCGATTAGCGGGGGTACAGATACGCAGTATTTT
TRBV7-3,-,TRBJ2-1,-,CASSDTGSEYNEQFF,TGTGCCAGCAGCGACACAGGGAGCGAATACAATGAGCAGTTCTTC
TRBV6-5,-,TRBJ1-4,-,CATGSRDTVNEKLFF,TGTGCCACAGGGAGCCGGGACACTGTTAATGAAAAACTGTTTTTT
TRBV4-3,-,TRBJ1-2,TRBD1,CASSQYRGREANYGYTF,TGCGCCAGCAGCCAGTACAGGGGTCGGGAAGCTAACTATGGCTACACCTTC
TRBV10-3,-,TRBJ2-5,-,CAISEQTGDQETQYF,TGTGCCATCAGTGAACAGACAGGTGACCAAGAGACCCAGTACTTC
TRBV2,few,TRBJ2-1,-,CASSEAVGTNNEQFF,TGTGCCAGCAGTGAAGCTGTGGGAACGAACAATGAGCAGTTCTTC
TRBV2,-,TRBJ2-3,-,CASSEALASDTQYF,TGTGCCAGCAGTGAAGCGCTCGCGTCAGATACGCAGTATTTT
TRBV6-5,-,TRBJ2-2,-,CASRGPHTGELFF,TGTGCCAGCAGGGGGCCTCACACCGGGGAGCTGTTTTTT
TRBV4-2,-,TRBJ2-3,TRBD2,CASGDERGGTDTQYF,TGTGCCAGCGGCGATGAGCGGGGGGGCACAGATACGCAGTATTTT
TRBV5-1,-,TRBJ2-3,-,CASSSETASTDTQYF,TGCGCCAGCAGCTCGGAGACCGCTAGCACAGATACGCAGTATTTT
TRBV30,-,TRBJ2-7,-,CAWTGRTYEQYF,TGTGCCTGGACGGGCCGAACCTACGAGCAGTACTTC
TRBV7-9,-,TRBJ2-2,-,CASSLGLAAGELFF,TGTGCCAGCAGCTTAGGTCTAGCCGCCGGGGAGCTGTTTTTT
TRBV18,-,TRBJ2-5,TRBD2,CASSPSGSLAGGETQYF,TGTGCCAGCTCACCAAGTGGAAGCCTAGCGGGGGGGGAGACCCAGTACTTC